Listed below are T cell receptor beta chains from one sample, sequenced in a study of shared clonotypes between healthy human individuals. The protocol was immunoSEQ multiplex PCR, while the TCRdb copy is restricted to in-frame clones and leaves out a portion. This sample yields some 2 million clones, of which around 96% are seen a single time; more than 0.9% belongs to the top ten. Sequenced sample: naive CD8+ T cells sorted from blood. The receptors originated from a man between 18 and 29 years old in good health. Both conserved end residues are trimmed from each CDR3.

v_call	j_call	cdr3_aa
TRBV7-8	TRBJ2-5	ASSLELAGESETQY
TRBV9	TRBJ2-5	ASSAGDLAQETQY
TRBV9	TRBJ1-1	ASSVAGGSTEAF
TRBV19	TRBJ1-2	ASSIPRDILGYT
TRBV18	TRBJ2-3	ASRLPTDTQY
TRBV7-9	TRBJ1-6	ASSLTENNSPLH
TRBV6-1	TRBJ2-7	ASSDGLSYEQY
TRBV4-1	TRBJ2-2	ASSPSILAGDGTGELF
TRBV6-5	TRBJ2-2	ASFGSGRPGELF
TRBV6-5	TRBJ2-7	ASSYSLAGGYEQY
TRBV7-3	TRBJ2-1	ASSLEVAGSYNEQF
TRBV6-1	TRBJ2-4	ASRGQGAKNIQY
TRBV6-5	TRBJ1-1	ASSYWQAEAF
TRBV2	TRBJ2-7	ASRRGTSGSYEQY
TRBV21-1	TRBJ2-5	ASSRLDWEAQY
TRBV5-1	TRBJ2-1	ASSSGLAVTYNEQF
TRBV5-1	TRBJ2-5	ASTPTSGGSQETQY
TRBV4-1	TRBJ2-1	ASSQVSGGDLNEQF
TRBV28	TRBJ1-5	ASSLRRLNQPQH
TRBV5-6	TRBJ2-7	ASSLTGATYEQY
TRBV27	TRBJ2-1	ASSLRSRRGDEQF
TRBV2	TRBJ2-3	ASSETGDPTDTQY
TRBV15	TRBJ1-3	ATSRDGGTGNTIY
TRBV6-1	TRBJ2-2	ASSAPPGELF
TRBV28	TRBJ2-7	ASRGRELNPYEQY
TRBV9	TRBJ2-7	ASSVDGGSYEQY
TRBV4-2	TRBJ2-7	ASSQEGTGIYEQY
TRBV30	TRBJ2-3	AWASGQGMDTQY
TRBV29-1	TRBJ1-1	SVETASFFEAF
TRBV4-1	TRBJ1-1	ASSQDWETGHTVGAF
TRBV27	TRBJ2-2	ASSQQDTGELF
TRBV16	TRBJ2-7	ASSQSSQASEQY
TRBV4-2	TRBJ1-2	ASSQTEGQDGYT
TRBV6-5	TRBJ2-3	ASSYSWEQDTQY
TRBV6-5	TRBJ1-1	ASSYGFDTEAF
TRBV6-5	TRBJ2-7	ASALTSVAYEQY
TRBV7-8	TRBJ2-2	ASSGLAGELF
TRBV5-6	TRBJ2-7	ASSLSFYEQY
TRBV19	TRBJ2-1	ASSWPDHNEQF
TRBV5-1	TRBJ2-7	ASSLYSYEQY
TRBV5-6	TRBJ2-7	ASSLDGSGYEQY
TRBV11-2	TRBJ2-1	ASILDRTNEQF
TRBV4-3	TRBJ1-1	ASSSIPGSYTEAF
TRBV27	TRBJ2-3	ASSLIQVRGTDTQY
TRBV5-6	TRBJ1-1	ASSPRPGPVEAF
TRBV11-2	TRBJ1-2	ASSPFRDRKYGYT
TRBV7-9	TRBJ2-3	ASSFSGGGPGTDTQY
TRBV4-3	TRBJ2-1	ASSQVSRNEQF
TRBV10-3	TRBJ2-7	AISEAGGPYEQY
TRBV7-6	TRBJ2-3	ASSLGGGAWADTQY
TRBV2	TRBJ2-5	ASSEALMIGRDEETQY
TRBV6-5	TRBJ2-2	ASSYDRELF
TRBV7-7	TRBJ2-7	ASSFGRYYEQY
TRBV27	TRBJ2-1	ATLQGPGNEQF
TRBV28	TRBJ1-1	ASSFGEGEAF